The rows below give T cell receptor beta chains drawn from one sample of a study of siplizumab effects on memory and regulatory T cells. Produced via immunoSEQ multiplex PCR; TCRdb's table is partial and in-frame only. Among 90,000 to 120,000 clones listed, under 95% were seen once. Sequencing input: Tregs sorted from blood. All receptors derive from a human donor in good health. CDR3s include the opening cysteine and the closing phenylalanine or tryptophan. The order of the fields is clone size, V gene, J gene, CDR3 length, D gene, CDR3 DNA, CDR3 protein. The D gene is left open where the match is weak. The size entry is marked missing in some rows and otherwise reads once, few, many or a size class.

-	TRBV6-5	TRBJ2-5	14	TRBD2	TGTGCCAGCAGTGGACTAGCGGCGGGAGAGACCCAGTACTTC	CASSGLAAGETQYF
-	TRBV28	TRBJ1-1	15	TRBD1	TGTGCCAGCAGTTCTCCCGGGACAGGGGGCTCTGAAGCTTTCTTT	CASSSPGTGGSEAFF
-	TRBV6-5	TRBJ2-1	13	-	TGTGCCAGCAGTTACCACTCGGGGAATGAGCAGTTCTTC	CASSYHSGNEQFF
-	TRBV4-2	TRBJ2-4	17	TRBD2	TGTGCCAGCAGCCAAGATCAAACTAGCGTAATCGGAAACATTCAGTACTTC	CASSQDQTSVIGNIQYF
-	TRBV2	TRBJ1-2	12	TRBD1	TGTGCCAGCGGGACAGGCTACTATGGCTACACCTTC	CASGTGYYGYTF
-	TRBV6-1	TRBJ1-1	11	-	TGTGCCAGCAAAATAGGGAATGAAGCTTTCTTT	CASKIGNEAFF
once	TRBV6-6	TRBJ1-1	13	-	TGTGCCAGCAGTTACGGCGGTCAGATAAGAGCTTTCTTT	CASSYGGQIRAFF
-	TRBV29-1	TRBJ2-2	13	TRBD2	TGCAGCGCAGGACTAGCGTTCGCCGGGGAGCTGTTTTTT	CSAGLAFAGELFF
once	TRBV6-1	TRBJ2-2	14	TRBD1	TGTGCCAGCAACTGGGACAGGTTCACCGGGGAGCTGTTTTTT	CASNWDRFTGELFF
-	TRBV7-2	TRBJ1-1	18	-	TGTGCCAGCAGCTACGGGCTTCGACGTGGGGGGATGAACACTGAAGCTTTCTTT	CASSYGLRRGGMNTEAFF
-	TRBV20-1	TRBJ2-1	11	-	TGCAGTGCGTCCCAATATAATGAGCAGTTCTTC	CSASQYNEQFF
-	TRBV1	TRBJ2-3	17	-	TGCACCTTTACCCTGGACTTAACCCCTTCTAGCACAGATACGCAGTATTTT	CTFTLDLTPSSTDTQYF
-	TRBV29-1	TRBJ2-1	11	TRBD2	TGCAGCGCGGCGGGAGGGGGTGAGCAGTTCTTC	CSAAGGGEQFF
-	TRBV27	TRBJ1-1	14	-	TGTGCCAGCAGTTTCGGGCCGACGGGCACTGAAGCTTTCTTT	CASSFGPTGTEAFF
-	TRBV15	TRBJ2-5	20	TRBD2	TGTGCCACCAGCGCGCGATTTGGACTAGCGGGATTAAGGGGGCAAGAGACCCAGTACTTC	CATSARFGLAGLRGQETQYF
-	TRBV10-3	TRBJ2-3	15	-	TGTGCCAGCGCAGAGCCCACTCAGGGCACAGATACGCAGTATTTT	CASAEPTQGTDTQYF
-	TRBV11-2	TRBJ2-3	14	-	TGTGCCAGCAGCTTAGGAGAGACTTCGGATACGCAGTATTTT	CASSLGETSDTQYF
-	TRBV6-1	TRBJ2-7	15	TRBD1	TGTGCCAGCAGTGAGGGACAGGGGGCGGCCTACGAGCAGTACTTC	CASSEGQGAAYEQYF
-	TRBV9	TRBJ2-2	17	TRBD2	TGTGCCAGCAACACTCCCTCGGGGACTATAAACACCGGGGAGCTGTTTTTT	CASNTPSGTINTGELFF
-	TRBV28	TRBJ1-3	13	-	TGTGCCAGCAGTTTAACAGGGAGAAACACCATATATTTT	CASSLTGRNTIYF
-	TRBV9	TRBJ2-1	15	TRBD2	TGTGCCAGCAGCGTAAGCCCTAGCGGTTACAATGAGCAGTTCTTC	CASSVSPSGYNEQFF
-	TRBV9	TRBJ2-3	15	TRBD1	TGTGCCAGCAGCGTAAGGACAGGCCAGACAGATACGCAGTATTTT	CASSVRTGQTDTQYF
-	TRBV20-1	TRBJ2-1	11	-	TGCAGTGCTAGAGATAGCAATGAGCAGTTCTTC	CSARDSNEQFF
once	TRBV2	TRBJ2-1	14	-	TGTGCCAGTAGGAGGGCGGGTAATAACAATGAGCAGTTCTTC	CASRRAGNNNEQFF
-	TRBV7-3	TRBJ2-5	13	-	TGTGCCAGCAGCTTTTCAGGGAGTGAGACCCAGTACTTC	CASSFSGSETQYF
-	TRBV7-6	TRBJ1-3	14	-	TGTGCCAGCAGCCCGCAGGGAGCTGGAAACACCATATATTTT	CASSPQGAGNTIYF
-	TRBV7-9	TRBJ1-2	15	-	TGTGCCAGCAGCCAAGCGATGGGGGAAGTCTATGGCTACACCTTC	CASSQAMGEVYGYTF
once	TRBV7-8	TRBJ2-3	16	-	TGTGCCAGCAGCTTAAGAGGAGGGGGCAGCGCAGATACGCAGTATTTT	CASSLRGGGSADTQYF
few	TRBV5-1	TRBJ2-1	19	TRBD2	TGCGCCAGCAGCTTGGGGAGGGTTAGACTAGCGGGGGTTTTCAATGAGCAGTTCTTC	CASSLGRVRLAGVFNEQFF
-	TRBV6-1	TRBJ1-1	14	-	TGTGCCAGCATACTCAGGGGCGGGAACACTGAAGCTTTCTTT	CASILRGGNTEAFF
-	TRBV5-1	TRBJ2-1	16	TRBD1	TGCGCCAGCATTCCGGATCCGGGACAGGGGTACAATGAGCAGTTCTTC	CASIPDPGQGYNEQFF
-	TRBV2	TRBJ2-5	13	-	TGTGCCAGCAGGGGAGGGGGGAGCTGGACCCAGTACTTC	CASRGGGSWTQYF
-	TRBV7-2	TRBJ2-7	18	TRBD2	TGTGCCAGCAGCTTAGGCTTAAGGAGTAGCGGGAGGATGTACGAGCAGTACTTC	CASSLGLRSSGRMYEQYF
-	TRBV19	TRBJ1-1	11	-	TGTGCCAGTAGTTTTTCCAGAGAAGCTTTCTTT	CASSFSREAFF
-	TRBV2	TRBJ1-6	14	TRBD1	TGTGCCAGCAGTGAAGGGACAGGGAATTCACCCCTCCACTTT	CASSEGTGNSPLHF
-	TRBV7-3	TRBJ2-1	15	TRBD2	TGTGCCAGCAGCCGAGAGAGCCTAGCGGGAGAACGGCAGTTCTTC	CASSRESLAGERQFF
-	TRBV5-4	TRBJ2-3	13	-	TGTGCCAGCAGCCCCACCTGGCAGGATACGCAGTATTTT	CASSPTWQDTQYF
few	TRBV29-1	TRBJ1-1	11	-	TGCAGCGTTCTTGGCTACACTGAAGCTTTCTTT	CSVLGYTEAFF
-	TRBV7-3	TRBJ2-1	17	TRBD1	TGTGCCAGCAGCTCCAGACAGGGGGCAGATGTAGCCAATGAGCAGTTCTTC	CASSSRQGADVANEQFF
-	TRBV10-1	TRBJ2-1	15	TRBD2	TGCGCCAGCAGCCCAGGGACTAGCGGAGCCAATGAGCAGTTCTTC	CASSPGTSGANEQFF
-	TRBV4-1	TRBJ2-7	21	TRBD1	TGCGCCAGCAGCCAAGTTTCTTGGGGACAGGGGGTGTACGCCCTAATCTACGAGCAGTACTTC	CASSQVSWGQGVYALIYEQYF
-	TRBV5-8	TRBJ2-7	18	TRBD2	TGTGCCAGCAGCGCCGGAGGCCCGGGACTAGCGGGAGGCCACGAGCAGTACTTC	CASSAGGPGLAGGHEQYF
-	TRBV6-5	TRBJ2-1	16	-	TGTGCCAGCAGTTATTTGGGGGCAGGGCGAGATGATGAGCAGTTCTTC	CASSYLGAGRDDEQFF
once	TRBV27	TRBJ2-7	15	TRBD2	TGTGCCAGCAGTCGGACTAGCGGATACTCCTACGAGCAGTACTTC	CASSRTSGYSYEQYF